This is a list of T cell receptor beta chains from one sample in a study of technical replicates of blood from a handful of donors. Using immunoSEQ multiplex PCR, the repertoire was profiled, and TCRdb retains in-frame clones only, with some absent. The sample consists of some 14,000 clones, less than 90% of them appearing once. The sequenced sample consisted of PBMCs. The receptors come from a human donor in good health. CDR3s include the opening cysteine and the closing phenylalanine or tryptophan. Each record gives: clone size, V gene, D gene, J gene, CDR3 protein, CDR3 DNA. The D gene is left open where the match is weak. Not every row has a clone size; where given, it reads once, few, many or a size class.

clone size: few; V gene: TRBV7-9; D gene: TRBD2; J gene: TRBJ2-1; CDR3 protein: CASSPAPGTRHNEQFF; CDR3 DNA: TGTGCCAGCAGCCCCGCCCCCGGGACTAGGCACAATGAGCAGTTCTTC
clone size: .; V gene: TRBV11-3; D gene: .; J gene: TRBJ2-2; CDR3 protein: CASSLDRVNGELFF; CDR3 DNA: TGTGCCAGCAGCTTAGACAGGGTAAACGGGGAGCTGTTTTTT
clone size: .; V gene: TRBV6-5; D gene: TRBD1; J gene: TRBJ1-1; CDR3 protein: CASSFGSGTGNEAFF; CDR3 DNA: TGTGCCAGCAGTTTTGGGTCAGGGACAGGGAATGAAGCTTTCTTT
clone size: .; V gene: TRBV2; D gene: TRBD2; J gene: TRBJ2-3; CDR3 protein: CASTAGGTDTQYF; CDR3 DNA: TGTGCCAGCACGGCGGGAGGCACAGATACGCAGTATTTT
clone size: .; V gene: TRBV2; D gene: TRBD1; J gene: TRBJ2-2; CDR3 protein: CASSGGTGGAGIGELFF; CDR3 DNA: TGTGCCAGCAGTGGGGGGACAGGGGGAGCTGGGATCGGGGAGCTGTTTTTT
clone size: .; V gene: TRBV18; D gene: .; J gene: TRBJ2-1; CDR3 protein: CASSPLASGYNEQFF; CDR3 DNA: TGTGCCAGCTCACCACTAGCGTCGGGCTACAATGAGCAGTTCTTC
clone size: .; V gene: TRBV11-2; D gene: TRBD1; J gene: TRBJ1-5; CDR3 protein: CASSLRAGGEIQPQHF; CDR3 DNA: TGTGCCAGCAGCTTAAGGGCAGGGGGAGAAATTCAGCCCCAGCATTTT
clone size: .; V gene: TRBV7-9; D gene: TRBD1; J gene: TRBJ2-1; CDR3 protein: CASSSTGVGFYNEQFF; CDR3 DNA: TGTGCCAGCAGTTCAACAGGGGTCGGTTTCTACAATGAGCAGTTCTTC
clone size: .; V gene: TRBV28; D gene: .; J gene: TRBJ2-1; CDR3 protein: CASSLVDNEQFF; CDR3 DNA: TGTGCCAGCAGTTTAGTCGACAATGAGCAGTTCTTC
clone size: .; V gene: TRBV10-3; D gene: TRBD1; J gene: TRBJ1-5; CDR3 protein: CAIRPGTDSNQPQHF; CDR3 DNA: TGTGCCATCAGACCCGGGACAGATAGCAATCAGCCCCAGCATTTT
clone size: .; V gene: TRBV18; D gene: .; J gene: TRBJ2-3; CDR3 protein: CASSPALDTQYF; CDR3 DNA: TGTGCCAGCTCACCGGCTCTGGATACGCAGTATTTT
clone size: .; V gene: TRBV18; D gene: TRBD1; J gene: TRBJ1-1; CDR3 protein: CASSPQGANTEAFF; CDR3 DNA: TGTGCCAGCTCACCACAGGGGGCAAACACTGAAGCTTTCTTT
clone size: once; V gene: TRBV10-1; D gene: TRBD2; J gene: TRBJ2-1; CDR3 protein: CASSDLLADSYNEQFF; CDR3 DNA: TGCGCCAGCAGTGACCTACTAGCGGATTCCTACAATGAGCAGTTCTTC